This TCR beta chain was identified during a study of T cell responses to AZD1222 COVID-19 vaccine. About this clone: Its antigen is currently unknown.

Notes on the study in general: Nearly half of unique spike-specific TCRs reportedly avoided B.1.351 and B.1.1.7 mutated regions.

This CDR3 contains 13 residues. In germline, CDR1 is SGHRS, CDR2 YFSETQ. Trimming cost V 4 bases and J 3 bases, with 11 bases left between them. The protocol was immunoSEQ multiplex PCR, while the TCRdb copy is restricted to in-frame clones and leaves out a portion. The table records over 70,000 clones, 60% to 85% of them present only once. The chain employs TRBV5-1 and TRBJ2-7; possible D gene TRBD2, 6 bases. The material sequenced was peripheral blood, taken 28 days after the second dose of the MenACWY control vaccine. The clonotype comes from an adult who received the MenACWY meningococcal vaccine as a control. The CDR3 DNA is TGCGCCAGCAGCCGAATCGGGGGCTACGAGCAGTACTTC. This encodes CASSRIGGYEQYF.